The 28 T cell receptor beta chains reported below all come from one sample, sequenced in a study of neurological immune-mediated disorders. TCRdb analysed the 5' RACE reads with MiXCR anew, one entry per CDR3 protein. The table records tens of thousands of distinct CDR3 sequences, approximately 11% of them present only once. The time point is: longitudinal time-point 1 (baseline). Sequenced material: PBMCs. The receptor source for this set is a woman aged 40 to 50 in good health.

This sequence joins TRBV18 and TRBJ2-3, with TRBD1 matching 9 bases. The trim removed 6 bases at V and 5 bases at J, leaving 9 bases unmatched. Germline V gives CDR1 KGHSH, CDR2 LQKENI. The CDR3 loop spans 15 amino acids. The CDR3 sequence is CASSPRQGDKDTQYF. Written as DNA, the CDR3 is TGTGCCAGCTCGCCCCGACAGGGGGATAAAGATACGCAGTATTTT.

Turning to this clonotype: A much larger clone lies one base from this, so it may be a read error. The rearrangement joins TRBV12-3 or TRBV12-4 to TRBJ2-5, with D hard to call. V was pared by 11 bases and J by 7 bases, with 14 bases between. The length of the CDR3 is 11 residues. The CDR3 coding sequence is TGTGCCTCCTCGACCTCCACGACCCAGTACTTC. Translated: CASSTSTTQYF.

The gene calls are TRBV9 and TRBJ2-7; D might be TRBD1 (6 bases). V gave up 4 bases and J gave up 4 bases, with 12 bases separating them. The V gene's germline CDR1 is SGDLS and CDR2 YYNGEE. The CDR3 extends over 13 amino acids. For the CDR3, the DNA is TGTGCCAGCAGCCTAGGGGGTCGATACGAGCAGTACTTC. It translates to CASSLGGRYEQYF.

This clonotype was detected many times. J is TRBJ2-2 and V is TRBV4-3, with D hard to call. Germline CDR1 and CDR2: LGHNA and YSLEER. The CDR3 totals 13 residues. Trimming pared 4 bases from V and 4 bases from J, leaving 7 bases between. CDR3 region: CASSLVSTGELFF. DNA of the CDR3: TGCGCCAGCAGCCTCGTGAGCACCGGGGAGCTGTTTTTT.

Many counts were recorded for this clonotype. V and J are TRBV12-3 or TRBV12-4 and TRBJ1-1, with D uncertain. The V and J ends lost 5 bases and 0 bases respectively, with 10 bases between them. The CDR3 extends over 14 amino acids. The CDR3 here is CASSPGGVNTEAFF. In DNA form, the CDR3 reads TGTGCCAGCAGTCCCGGAGGAGTGAACACTGAAGCTTTCTTT.

Many counts were recorded for this clonotype. The gene calls are TRBV20-1 and TRBJ2-5; 8 bases map to TRBD2. Germline CDR1 reads DFQATT; CDR2 reads SNEGSKA (reference sequence). The CDR3 extends over 13 amino acids. V gave up 6 bases and J gave up 5 bases; unmatched junction bases: 8. CDR3 region: CSAPPRGRETQYF. CDR3 nucleotide sequence: TGCAGTGCACCACCCCGCGGGAGGGAGACCCAGTACTTC.

This clonotype was detected many times. The genes are TRBV20-1 and TRBJ2-3, with D perhaps TRBD2 (5 bases). This CDR3 comprises 14 residues. Deletions cut 3 bases from V and 2 bases from J, with 12 bases between. Germline V lookup: CDR1 DFQATT, CDR2 SNEGSKA (reference sequence). The CDR3 here is CSASFSGFTDTQYF. The CDR3 DNA is TGCAGTGCTAGTTTCAGCGGATTCACAGATACGCAGTATTTT.

This clonotype was counted at least ten times. The J gene is TRBJ2-1, the V gene TRBV7-2, with D possibly called TRBD1 or TRBD2 (5 bases each). The germline V gene has CDR1 SGHTA and CDR2 FQGNSA. The CDR3 has 14 residues. V gave up 5 bases and J gave up 1 base, with 9 bases separating them. For the CDR3, the DNA is TGTGCCAGCAGCCGGGACCCTTCCTACAATGAGCAGTTCTTC. This gives the protein CASSRDPSYNEQFF.

This clonotype was observed many times. The V gene is TRBV9, the J gene TRBJ2-1, with 9 bases that match TRBD1. J was trimmed by 5 bases and V by 4 bases; bases with no gene match: 4. The germline CDR1 and CDR2 sequences are SGDLS and YYNGEE. There are 14 residues in the CDR3. CDR3 region: CASSPGTGNNEQFF. Here the CDR3 DNA reads TGTGCCAGCAGCCCCGGGACAGGGAACAATGAGCAGTTCTTC.

This clonotype was detected many times. The J gene is TRBJ1-5, the V gene TRBV6-1; D possibly corresponds to TRBD1 (5 bases). Germline V gene sequence: CDR1 MNHNS, CDR2 SASEGT. There are 15 residues in the CDR3. V was shortened by 7 bases and J by 3 bases, with 16 bases between the two germline ends. This CDR3 is CASKSRGLFNQPQHF. The CDR3 nucleotides read TGTGCCAGCAAATCTCGGGGACTATTCAATCAGCCCCAGCATTTT.

The table lists this clonotype with many counts. The rearrangement joins TRBV15 to TRBJ2-3, with TRBD2 as a possible D gene (6 bases). Looked up from germline, CDR1 is LNHNV and CDR2 is YYDKDF (reference sequence). Trimming stripped 5 bases from V and 5 bases from J, with 14 bases between. This CDR3 spans 14 amino acids. The CDR3 sequence: CATSGDWGGDTQYF. The CDR3 DNA follows: TGTGCCACCAGCGGCGATTGGGGAGGAGATACGCAGTATTTT.

The CDR3 loop reads CASSIATGRGTEAFF. The CDR3 nucleotides read TGTGCCAGTAGTATCGCCACAGGGAGGGGTACTGAAGCTTTCTTT. The chain joins TRBV19 to TRBJ1-1; the D gene is possibly TRBD1 (6 bases). The CDR3 has 15 residues. CDR1 is LNHDA, CDR2 SQIVND, per germline (reference sequence). Deletions cut 3 bases from V and 5 bases from J, with 16 bases between.

This clonotype was seen ten or more times. V is TRBV5-1 and J is TRBJ2-7; possible D gene TRBD1, 6 bases. The V gene's germline CDR1 is SGHRS and CDR2 YFSETQ. This CDR3 contains 15 residues. V was trimmed by 0 bases and J by 3 bases, leaving 13 bases between them. The CDR3 DNA is TGCGCCAGCAGCTTGGCCACAGGGCCCTACTACGAGCAGTACTTC. Translating it yields CASSLATGPYYEQYF.

This clonotype has a count of ten or more. CDR3: CSARDPSGRKQFF. In nucleotides, the CDR3 is TGCAGTGCTAGAGATCCTAGCGGGAGAAAGCAGTTCTTC. This chain uses TRBV20-1 with TRBJ2-1, with 10 bases fitting TRBD2. Trimming took 0 bases from V and 11 from J; bases not matched to a gene: 4. This CDR3 is 13 amino acids long. Per germline, CDR1 DFQATT and CDR2 SNEGSKA (reference sequence).

There are many counts of this clonotype. The rearrangement links TRBV6-5 to TRBJ1-2, with a tentative D call TRBD1 (5 bases). Trimming removed 0 bases at V and 8 bases at J, with 10 bases between. The CDR3 runs to 13 residues. Germline CDR1 and CDR2: MNHEY and SVGAGI. The chain's CDR3 is CASSYSDSGGYTF. CDR3 nucleotides: TGTGCCAGCAGTTACTCTGACAGCGGAGGCTACACCTTC.

In its sample, this clonotype was seen many times. V usage is TRBV10-3 and J usage is TRBJ1-5; D not resolved. Between the trimmed V and J ends, which lost 0 bases and 4 bases, there was a span of 7 bases. The germline gives CDR1 ENHRY, CDR2 SYGVKD. CDR3 length: 14 residues. The DNA for the CDR3 is TGTGCCATCAGTGAGTCGAAAGTTAATCAGCCCCAGCATTTT. Translation: CAISESKVNQPQHF.

The sample holds many counts of this clonotype. The chain employs TRBV5-1 and TRBJ2-2; D unresolved. From germline, CDR1 is SGHRS and CDR2 YFSETQ. This CDR3 is built from 13 residues. The V gene lost 4 bases and the J gene lost 7 bases, with 11 bases spanning the gap. The CDR3 DNA sequence: TGCGCCAGCAGCGATCGACTCGGCGGGGAGCTGTTTTTT. This codes for CASSDRLGGELFF.

The table lists this clonotype with many counts. This chain connects TRBV7-8 to TRBJ2-1; the match to TRBD2 covers 10 bases. Germline-derived CDR1 and CDR2 are SGHVS and FQNEAQ. V lost 6 bases and J lost 7; bases outside the gene matches: 12. This CDR3 region has 16 residues. The CDR3 here is CASSLKREGRNNEQFF. The CDR3 DNA is TGTGCCAGCAGTCTTAAGCGGGAGGGCCGCAATAATGAGCAGTTCTTC.

This clonotype was observed at least ten times. V is TRBV9 and J is TRBJ1-1, with TRBD1 matching over 11 bases. V dropped 4 bases and J dropped 3; count of bases not matched to a gene: 11. The CDR3 consists of 17 residues. Germline-derived CDR1 and CDR2 are SGDLS and YYNGEE. CDR3 residues: CASSPRGQGAFDTEAFF. DNA of the CDR3: TGTGCCAGCAGCCCGCGAGGACAGGGGGCTTTCGACACTGAAGCTTTCTTT.

Many counts were recorded for this clonotype. The chain joins TRBV29-1 to TRBJ1-5, with 7 bases identical to TRBD1. The CDR3 is 14 residues long. J gave up 3 bases and V 8 bases, and 10 bases lay outside the gene matches. Germline lookup yields CDR1 SQVTM and CDR2 ANQGSEA. DNA for the CDR3: TGCAGCTTTACCACAGGGGCCCTCAATCAGCCCCAGCATTTT. The encoded protein is CSFTTGALNQPQHF.

Many counts were recorded for this clonotype. V usage is TRBV7-2 and J usage is TRBJ1-1; D uncertain. The CDR3 has 13 residues. The germline CDR1 and CDR2 sequences are SGHTA and FQGNSA. V lost 1 base to trimming and J lost 2 bases, with 5 bases between them. As DNA, the CDR3 is TGTGCCAGCAGCTTAGAGACAAACACTGAAGCTTTCTTT. It is translated as CASSLETNTEAFF.

This clonotype was counted ten times or more. The rearrangement uses TRBV4-1 and TRBJ2-7; 10 bases line up with TRBD2. V lost 4 bases, J lost 5 bases, and 5 bases stayed unmatched. The CDR3 consists of 14 residues. From germline, CDR1 is MGHRA and CDR2 YSYEKL. The CDR3 loop reads CASSRAGGSDEQYF. In DNA form, the CDR3 reads TGCGCCAGCAGCCGAGCGGGGGGGTCGGACGAGCAGTACTTC.

This clonotype was recorded many times. J is TRBJ1-1 and V is TRBV11-2, with D perhaps TRBD1 (5 bases). The CDR3 has 15 residues. Germline V CDR1 and CDR2: SGHAT, FQNNGV. V lost 0 bases, J lost 1 base, and 9 bases lay in between. Here the CDR3 reads CASSLDGGANTEAFF. The CDR3 coding sequence is TGTGCCAGCAGCTTAGATGGCGGGGCGAACACTGAAGCTTTCTTT.

This clonotype was counted many times. This chain joins TRBV7-6 and TRBJ1-1; D is unclear. Germline CDR1 SGHVS, CDR2 FNYEAQ. This CDR3 spans 12 amino acids. Deletions cut 3 bases from V and 1 base from J, with 3 bases between. The DNA of the CDR3 is TGTGCCAGCAGCTTCCCGAACACTGAAGCTTTCTTT. Amino acid sequence: CASSFPNTEAFF.

This clonotype has a count of ten or more. The V and J genes are TRBV15 and TRBJ1-1, with D perhaps matching TRBD1 (5 bases). This CDR3 region has 14 residues. Germline V gene data show CDR1 as LNHNV and CDR2 as YYDKDF (reference sequence). V lost 8 bases to trimming and J lost 0 bases, with 13 bases between them. CDR3 nucleotide sequence: TGTGCCACCGGGGGAGCGGGTCTGAACACTGAAGCTTTCTTT. Translation gives CATGGAGLNTEAFF.

This clonotype was counted many times. The chain joins TRBV5-1 to TRBJ2-7, with TRBD1 identical over 12 bases. The V and J ends lost 0 bases and 0 bases, in that order; junction bases with no gene match: 7. Germline V gives CDR1 SGHRS, CDR2 YFSETQ. The CDR3 sequence is 18 residues long. CDR3 nucleotides: TGCGCCAGCAGCTTGGGGTTTGGGACAGGGGGCGGCTCCTACGAGCAGTACTTC. Translating it yields CASSLGFGTGGGSYEQYF.

Worth noting for this clonotype: A much larger clonotype is one base distant, so this may be a read error. The chain uses TRBV6-4 and TRBJ1-1; no clear D gene. CDR1 and CDR2 (germline): MRHNA, SNTAGT. This CDR3 is 13 amino acids long. Here the CDR3 DNA reads TGTGTCAGCAGTGCCCAGTTGAACACTGAAGCTTTCTTT. It yields the protein CVSSAQLNTEAFF.

This clonotype was seen repeatedly, ten times or more. V gene TRBV5-6 combines with J gene TRBJ2-5; D gene unclear. V was clipped by 6 bases and J by 5 bases, with 17 bases between them. Germline V gene sequence: CDR1 SGHDT, CDR2 YYEEEE. There are 14 residues in the CDR3. The DNA for the CDR3 is TGTGCCAGCAACCAACTAACTATGGGGGAGACCCAGTACTTC. This encodes CASNQLTMGETQYF. The complete variable domain, with remaining parts taken from reference TRBV5-6 and TRBJ2-5, reads DAGVTQSPTHLIKTRGQQVTLRCSPKSGHDTVSWYQQALGQGPQFIFQYYEEEERQRGNFPDRFSGHQFPNYSSELNVNALLLGDSALYLCASNQLTMGETQYFGPGTRLLVL.